This TCR beta chain was captured by sequencing in a study of OX40 agonist ivuxolimab in advanced cancers. The CDR3 runs 12 residues. V was trimmed by 9 bases and J by 4 bases, leaving 12 bases between them. The germline CDR1 and CDR2 sequences are LNHDA and SQIVND (reference sequence). The study's findings and limits: Specificity for antigen went undetermined in the expanded peripheral T cells.

Regarding this clone: Its antigen is as yet unknown.

The assay was immunoSEQ multiplex PCR, and TCRdb's table has in-frame clones only and misses some. This sample has 30,000 to 45,000 clones, with 80% to 90% found just once. The receptor was derived from an adult with an advanced solid tumor such as melanoma, head and neck, liver or kidney cancer. This sample comprised CD4+ or CD8+ T cells sorted from blood, obtained in a trial of the OX40 agonist ivuxolimab. The rearrangement uses TRBV19 and TRBJ1-1, with TRBD1 as a possible D gene (5 bases). The CDR3 loop reads CASWRGTTEAFF. The CDR3 nucleotides are TGTGCCAGCTGGAGGGGCACCACTGAAGCTTTCTTT.